The T cell receptor (beta chain) under discussion was sequenced for a study of PD-1 blockade in classical Hodgkin lymphoma. Indicated time point: newly diagnosed, previously untreated cHL patient sample. Comparison relied on PBMCs that came from newly diagnosed, untreated classical Hodgkin lymphoma. General observations from the study: The authors have not defined what causes the repertoire differences, possibly disease activity or prior therapy.

Per germline, CDR1 SEHNR and CDR2 FQNEAQ (reference sequence). Trimming took 2 bases from V and 7 from J, leaving 7 bases between them. The CDR3 has 12 residues. This table comes from immunoSEQ multiplex PCR, and its TCRdb copy is limited to in-frame clones, with some not included. Of 20,000 to 25,000 clones detected, approximately 94% appear once; the ten largest clones hold about 5%. This clone was picked up one time. Its antigen is not identified. This clonotype originated in a human donor with classical Hodgkin lymphoma. Sequenced material: peripheral blood mononuclear cells (PBMCs). The rearrangement joins TRBV7-9 to TRBJ2-3, with D uncertain. The CDR3 region has the DNA TGTGCCAGCAGCTTATCGAGGAATACGCAGTATTTT. This encodes CASSLSRNTQYF.